This TCR beta chain emerged from a study of identical twins. Germline assignment: CDR1 DFQATT and CDR2 SNEGSKA (reference sequence). Trimming removed 1 base from V and 7 bases from J, with 8 bases in between. There are 12 residues in the CDR3. TCRdb processed the 5' RACE reads anew with MiXCR; each CDR3 protein has one entry. The profile shows around 250,000 distinct CDR3 sequences, roughly 13% of them singletons. A further study also used this sample, focusing on yellow fever vaccine responses in identical twins.

This chain connects TRBV20-1 to TRBJ1-5, with a weak D call TRBD1 (5 bases). The sequenced sample was memory (CD45RO+) T cells sorted from blood. The receptor was derived from a woman under 30 in good health. Here the CDR3 reads CSARAGYQPQHF. CDR3 in DNA: TGCAGTGCTAGAGCAGGGTACCAGCCCCAGCATTTT.